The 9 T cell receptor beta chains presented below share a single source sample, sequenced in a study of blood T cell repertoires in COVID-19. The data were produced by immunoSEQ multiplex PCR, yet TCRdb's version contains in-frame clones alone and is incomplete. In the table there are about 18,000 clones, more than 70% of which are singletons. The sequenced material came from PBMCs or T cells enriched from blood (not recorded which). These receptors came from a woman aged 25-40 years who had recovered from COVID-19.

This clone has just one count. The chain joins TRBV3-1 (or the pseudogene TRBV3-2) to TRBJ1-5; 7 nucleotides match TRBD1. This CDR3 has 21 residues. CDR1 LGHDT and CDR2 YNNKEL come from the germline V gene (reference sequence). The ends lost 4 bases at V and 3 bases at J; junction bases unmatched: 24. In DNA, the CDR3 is TGTGCCAGCAGCCCACACCAAAAGGGACAGCGTAATATCCCCGACAATCAGCCCCAGCATTTT. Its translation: CASSPHQKGQRNIPDNQPQHF.

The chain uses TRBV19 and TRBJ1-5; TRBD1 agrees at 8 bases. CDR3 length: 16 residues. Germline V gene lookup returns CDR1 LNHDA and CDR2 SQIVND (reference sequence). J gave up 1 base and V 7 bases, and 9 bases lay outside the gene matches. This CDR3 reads CASTSGQGRSNQPQHF. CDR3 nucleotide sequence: TGTGCCAGTACCTCTGGACAGGGTCGGAGCAATCAGCCCCAGCATTTT.

CDR3 protein: CASSRGTDTYGYTF. The CDR3 nucleotides read TGTGCCAGCAGCCGAGGGACAGACACCTATGGCTACACCTTC. The gene calls are TRBV4-2 and TRBJ1-2, with 7 bases that match TRBD1. Per germline, CDR1 LGHNA and CDR2 YNFKEQ. V dropped 4 bases and J dropped 4; count of bases not matched to a gene: 6. CDR3 length equals 14 residues.

The CDR3 DNA follows: TGCAGCGCTGACAGGGGGCAAACTGAAGCTTTCTTT. It translates to CSADRGQTEAFF. V and J are TRBV29-1 and TRBJ1-1; 10 nucleotides agree with TRBD1. Germline CDR1 and CDR2: SQVTM and ANQGSEA. Trimming took 7 bases from V and 5 from J; bases not matched to a gene: 4. This CDR3 has 12 amino acids.

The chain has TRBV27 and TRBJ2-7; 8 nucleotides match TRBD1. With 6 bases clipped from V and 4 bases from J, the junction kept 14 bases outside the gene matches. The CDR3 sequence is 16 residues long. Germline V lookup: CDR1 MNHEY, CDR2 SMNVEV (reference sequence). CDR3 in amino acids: CASSTLGGTGPYEQYF. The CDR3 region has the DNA TGTGCCAGCAGCACTCTCGGCGGGACAGGACCTTACGAGCAGTACTTC.

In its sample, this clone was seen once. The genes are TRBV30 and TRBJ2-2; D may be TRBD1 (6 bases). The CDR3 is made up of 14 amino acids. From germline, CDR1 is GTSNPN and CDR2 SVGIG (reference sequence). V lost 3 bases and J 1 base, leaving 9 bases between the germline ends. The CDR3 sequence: CAWRVGQNTGELFF. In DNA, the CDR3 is TGTGCCTGGAGAGTGGGACAGAACACCGGGGAGCTGTTTTTT.

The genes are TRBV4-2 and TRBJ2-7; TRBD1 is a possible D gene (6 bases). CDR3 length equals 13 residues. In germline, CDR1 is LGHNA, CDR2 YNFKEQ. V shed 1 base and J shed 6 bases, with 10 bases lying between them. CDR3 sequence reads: CASSQVDRSEQYF. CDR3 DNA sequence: TGTGCCAGCAGCCAAGTTGACAGGAGCGAGCAGTACTTC.

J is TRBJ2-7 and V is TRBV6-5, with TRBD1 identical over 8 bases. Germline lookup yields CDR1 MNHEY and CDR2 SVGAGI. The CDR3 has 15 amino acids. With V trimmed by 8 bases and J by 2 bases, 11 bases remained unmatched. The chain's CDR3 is CASWDPGQAPYEQYF. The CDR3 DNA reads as TGTGCCAGCTGGGACCCGGGACAGGCTCCCTACGAGCAGTACTTC.

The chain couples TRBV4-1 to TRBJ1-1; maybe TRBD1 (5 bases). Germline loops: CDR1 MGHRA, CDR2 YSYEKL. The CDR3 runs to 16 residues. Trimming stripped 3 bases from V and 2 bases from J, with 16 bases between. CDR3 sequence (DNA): TGCGCCAGCAGCCACCCCCTTGGGGGGTTTAACACTGAAGCTTTCTTT. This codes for CASSHPLGGFNTEAFF.